This T cell receptor beta chain was recovered during a study of CD8 T cells in Susac syndrome. RNA totalling roughly 0.45 to 1 ug underwent reverse transcription with random hexamers. TCRdb passed the immunoSEQ multiplex PCR reads through MiXCR, listing each CDR3 protein once. The sample shows approximately 200,000 distinct CDR3 sequences, approximately 94% of them seen only once. This CDR3 contains 11 residues. The germline CDR1 and CDR2 sequences are GTSNPN and SVGIG (reference sequence). V was pared by 2 bases and J by 2 bases, with 4 bases between. Sequenced: CD4+ T cells from PBMCs. The genes are TRBV30 and TRBJ2-7, with D uncertain. The TCR was taken from a human donor with multiple sclerosis. Written as DNA, the CDR3 is TGTGCCTGGAGTCAAACCTACGAGCAGTACTTC. This sequence encodes CAWSQTYEQYF.